The 29 T cell receptor beta chains presented below share a single source sample, sequenced in a study of blood T cell repertoires in COVID-19 (TCRdb year 2020). Receptors were amplified or captured by the immunoSEQ multiplex PCR assay. The immuneACCESS repertoire file appears here via TCRdb, limited to in-frame rearrangements. These files lack a portion of the clones; in checked studies, under half of the deficit traces to unresolved V genes, and the cause of the others is not known. The sample table records roughly 290,000 clones; more than 80% of these occur just once. The top ten clones comprise about 6.8% of the sample. The sample consisted of peripheral blood. Every receptor here comes from a woman aged 25-40 years with COVID-19, enrolled during active disease.

This chain links TRBV9 with TRBJ2-1; 9 positions match TRBD2. Germline CDR1 and CDR2: SGDLS and YYNGEE. The junction had 3 bases not matched to a gene; V was cut back by 3 bases and J by 2 bases. The CDR3 runs to 15 residues. In DNA, the CDR3 is TGTGCCAGCAGCGCTCTAGCGGGGACCTACAATGAGCAGTTCTTC. It encodes CASSALAGTYNEQFF.

The chain recombines TRBV11-2 with TRBJ1-5, with 11 bases matching TRBD1. This CDR3 region has 13 residues. With V trimmed by 4 bases and J by 7 bases, 0 bases remained unmatched. Germline V gene lookup returns CDR1 SGHAT and CDR2 FQNNGV. The CDR3 protein is CASSWDRGQPQHF. CDR3 DNA: TGTGCCAGCAGCTGGGACAGGGGGCAGCCCCAGCATTTT.

This sequence joins TRBV19 and TRBJ2-2; 12 bases are a match to TRBD2. Germline V lookup: CDR1 LNHDA, CDR2 SQIVND (reference sequence). V shed 1 base and J 5 bases; nucleotides not matched to a gene: 11. The CDR3 covers 19 residues. The CDR3 region is CASSIARLAGLAGTGELFF. CDR3 sequence (DNA): TGTGCCAGTAGTATAGCTCGGTTGGCGGGACTAGCGGGTACCGGGGAGCTGTTTTTT.

V is TRBV29-1 and J is TRBJ2-3; 7 bases map to TRBD2. This CDR3 is 15 amino acids long. Trimming at V came to 2 bases and at J to 4 bases, leaving 9 bases not matched to a gene. CDR1 is SQVTM and CDR2 is ANQGSEA in the germline V gene. The CDR3 DNA reads as TGCAGCGTTGAATCGCCTAGCGGAGATGCAGATACGCAGTATTTT. Residues: CSVESPSGDADTQYF.

V is TRBV11-2 and J is TRBJ2-5; 8 bases agree with TRBD1. With V trimmed by 3 bases and J by 2 bases, 5 bases remained unmatched. The CDR3 has 15 residues. CDR1 and CDR2 (germline): SGHAT, FQNNGV. CDR3 sequence (DNA): TGTGCCAGCAGCTTCGACAGGGGTTGGCAAGAGACCCAGTACTTC. Protein product: CASSFDRGWQETQYF.

The chain joins TRBV25-1 to TRBJ1-5; 9 nucleotides match TRBD1. V lost 6 bases and J lost 5; bases outside the gene matches: 11. The germline CDR1 and CDR2 sequences are MGHDK and SYGVNS. The CDR3 has 16 residues. The CDR3 DNA is TGTGCCAGCAGCGGAGGGGGGGGACAGGGACATCAGCCCCAGCATTTT. Translated, it gives CASSGGGGQGHQPQHF.

The chain uses TRBV19 and TRBJ2-2; D possibly corresponds to TRBD1 (5 bases). CDR1 and CDR2 from the germline V gene are LNHDA and SQIVND (reference sequence). Trimming shortened V by 8 bases and J by 5 bases, and 12 bases separated the two germline ends. CDR3 length equals 13 residues. CDR3 in amino acids: CASGAIGTGELFF. In DNA, the CDR3 is TGTGCCAGTGGGGCCATAGGGACCGGGGAGCTGTTTTTT.

This chain uses TRBV10-2 with TRBJ1-1, with 10 bases fitting TRBD1. From germline, CDR1 is WSHSY and CDR2 SAAADI. CDR3 length equals 15 residues. Trimming at V came to 7 bases and at J to 4 bases, leaving 9 bases not matched to a gene. The CDR3 DNA sequence: TGCGCCAGCATCTCGAGACAGGGGGCTGGCACTGAAGCTTTCTTT. It is translated as CASISRQGAGTEAFF.

The rearrangement links TRBV12-3 or TRBV12-4 to TRBJ1-4; D not resolved. The V end was cut by 3 bases, the J end by 7 bases, with 9 bases between. The CDR3 loop spans 13 amino acids. Here the CDR3 DNA reads TGTGCCAGCAGTTTGTCAGGTAGTGAAAAACTGTTTTTT. Translation: CASSLSGSEKLFF.

J is TRBJ2-1 and V is TRBV19, with 7 bases lining up with TRBD2. From germline, CDR1 is LNHDA and CDR2 SQIVND (reference sequence). CDR3 length: 15 amino acids. The V segment lost 6 bases and the J segment 6 bases; nucleotides outside the gene matches: 11. The CDR3 spells CASSRGLADSNEQFF. CDR3 DNA: TGTGCCAGTAGCCGAGGCCTAGCGGACTCCAATGAGCAGTTCTTC.

This rearrangement joins TRBV11-2 to TRBJ1-6, with D possibly matching TRBD1 (6 bases). CDR3 size: 15 residues. V gave up 4 bases and J gave up 5 bases, with 12 bases separating them. In germline, CDR1 is SGHAT, CDR2 FQNNGV. The CDR3 here is CASSSTGTNNSPLHF. CDR3 nucleotides: TGTGCCAGCAGCTCTACAGGGACTAATAATTCACCCCTCCACTTT.

This chain joins TRBV30 and TRBJ1-2, with 7 bases lining up with TRBD1. The V and J ends lost 8 bases and 7 bases, in that order; junction bases with no gene match: 10. Germline CDR1 and CDR2: GTSNPN and SVGIG (reference sequence). This CDR3 spans 12 amino acids. This CDR3 reads CALEGQGGGYTF. The CDR3 nucleotides read TGTGCCCTAGAGGGGCAGGGGGGTGGCTACACCTTC.

The chain has TRBV28 and TRBJ2-4; 7 positions agree with TRBD2. CDR1 is MDHEN, CDR2 SYDVKM, per germline. V was clipped by 9 bases and J by 0 bases; unmatched bases: 2. The CDR3 totals 13 residues. The CDR3: CASLAVAKNIQYF. CDR3 nucleotides: TGTGCCAGTCTAGCGGTAGCCAAAAACATTCAGTACTTC.

The rearrangement uses TRBV30 and TRBJ2-7; the D gene is possibly TRBD1 (5 bases). Trimming took off 7 bases at V and 3 bases at J, with 10 bases between the two ends. The CDR3 spans 11 residues. Germline lookup yields CDR1 GTSNPN and CDR2 SVGIG (reference sequence). This CDR3 reads CALDKNYEQYF. The DNA of the CDR3 is TGTGCCTTGGACAAGAACTACGAGCAGTACTTC.

This chain connects TRBV27 to TRBJ1-1, with a possible D match to TRBD1 (6 bases). Trimming left V 6 bases short and J 5 bases short, with 13 bases between. Per germline, CDR1 MNHEY and CDR2 SMNVEV (reference sequence). The CDR3 loop spans 13 amino acids. The CDR3 region is CASRVGRGTEAFF. The CDR3 DNA reads as TGTGCCAGCAGGGTAGGGAGGGGGACTGAAGCTTTCTTT.

The chain uses TRBV29-1 and TRBJ2-5; unclear D gene. CDR1 and CDR2 from the germline V gene are SQVTM and ANQGSEA. Trimming removed 3 bases at V and 2 bases at J, with 13 bases between. The CDR3 loop spans 14 amino acids. CDR3 DNA: TGCAGCGTTGAGGCCCCGAACACGCAAGAGACCCAGTACTTC. Translation gives CSVEAPNTQETQYF.

The chain combines TRBV11-1 with TRBJ2-7; D ambiguous. With 4 bases removed from V and 3 bases from J, the gap between germline ends came to 10 bases. This CDR3 is 13 amino acids long. Germline loops: CDR1 SGHAT, CDR2 FQDESV (reference sequence). CDR3 protein: CASSSAPGYEQYF. CDR3 coding DNA: TGTGCCAGCAGCTCCGCCCCGGGCTACGAGCAGTACTTC.

The V gene is TRBV10-3, the J gene TRBJ1-1; no clear D. This CDR3 region has 14 residues. With 3 bases removed from V and 0 bases from J, the gap between germline ends came to 8 bases. Germline assignment: CDR1 ENHRY and CDR2 SYGVKD. CDR3 loop: CAISEELLNTEAFF. DNA for the CDR3: TGTGCCATCAGTGAAGAACTCTTGAACACTGAAGCTTTCTTT.

This clone was counted a few times. The V and J genes are TRBV28 and TRBJ2-7, with D possibly matching TRBD1 (6 bases). V lost 5 bases and J 0 bases, leaving 14 bases between the germline ends. The length of the CDR3 is 15 residues. From germline, CDR1 is MDHEN and CDR2 SYDVKM. CDR3 in DNA: TGTGCCAGCAGTCATTCCGGGACACTCTCCTACGAGCAGTACTTC. It encodes CASSHSGTLSYEQYF.

The chain recombines TRBV7-2 with TRBJ2-5, with no clear D. Trimming pared 4 bases from V and 0 bases from J, leaving 9 bases between. This CDR3 has 14 residues. CDR1 SGHTA and CDR2 FQGNSA come from the germline V gene. CDR3 DNA: TGTGCCAGCAGCTCGAGGCGGTACCAAGAGACCCAGTACTTC. Protein product: CASSSRRYQETQYF.

The chain employs TRBV28 and TRBJ1-5; 8 bases map to TRBD1. V shed 10 bases and J 4 bases; nucleotides not matched to a gene: 9. This CDR3 spans 14 amino acids. CDR1 and CDR2 from the germline V gene are MDHEN and SYDVKM. CDR3 bases: TGTGCCATCGGCGGACAGGGCGGGAATCAGCCCCAGCATTTT. Protein: CAIGGQGGNQPQHF.

This chain joins TRBV7-2 and TRBJ1-1; 7 nucleotides align to TRBD1. This CDR3 is 14 amino acids long. Germline assignment: CDR1 SGHTA and CDR2 FQGNSA. The V and J ends lost 5 bases and 3 bases, in that order; junction bases with no gene match: 6. This CDR3 is CASSRGTVDTEAFF. CDR3 nucleotides: TGTGCCAGCAGCCGCGGGACAGTCGACACTGAAGCTTTCTTT.

The chain recombines TRBV7-3 with TRBJ1-4; no clear D gene. The CDR3 runs to 13 residues. The germline gives CDR1 SGHTA, CDR2 FQGTGA. Trimming removed 4 bases from V and 8 bases from J, with 11 bases in between. The CDR3 protein is CASSSNYGEKLFF. The CDR3, as DNA: TGTGCCAGCAGCTCGAACTATGGAGAAAAACTGTTTTTT.

The chain combines TRBV28 with TRBJ2-1; TRBD2 is a possible D gene (6 bases). Germline V lookup: CDR1 MDHEN, CDR2 SYDVKM. Trimming removed 2 bases at V and 4 bases at J, with 9 bases between. The CDR3 is 14 amino acids. CDR3 nucleotides: TGTGCCAGCAGTTTAGTGGGGGGTTACAATGAGCAGTTCTTC. Protein sequence: CASSLVGGYNEQFF. Variable domain in full (rest from reference TRBV28 and TRBJ2-1): DVKVTQSSRYLVKRTGEKVFLECVQDMDHENMFWYRQDPGLGLRLIYFSYDVKMKEKGDIPEGYSVSREKKERFSLILESASTNQTSMYLCASSLVGGYNEQFFGPGTRLTVL.

This rearrangement joins TRBV5-1 to TRBJ2-7, with 9 bases lining up with TRBD1. Trimming removed 4 bases from V and 7 bases from J; junction bases left unmatched: 9. The CDR3 spans 14 residues. CDR1 and CDR2 from the germline V gene are SGHRS and YFSETQ. The CDR3 DNA follows: TGCGCCAGCAGCATGGGACAGGGTGAGGTGGAGCAGTACTTC. Residues: CASSMGQGEVEQYF. Together with reference TRBV5-1 and TRBJ2-7, the CDR3 gives the full variable domain: KAGVTQTPRYLIKTRGQQVTLSCSPISGHRSVSWYQQTPGQGLQFLFEYFSETQRNKGNFPGRFSGRQFSNSRSEMNVSTLELGDSALYLCASSMGQGEVEQYFGPGTRLTVT.

A few counts support this clone. The chain links TRBV5-1 to TRBJ1-1; a weak D match, TRBD1 (6 bases). The germline V gene encodes CDR1 SGHRS and CDR2 YFSETQ. The V and J ends lost 8 bases and 1 base respectively, with 12 bases between them. The CDR3 loop spans 13 amino acids. CDR3 amino acids: CASHTGSNTEAFF. CDR3 in DNA: TGCGCCAGTCATACAGGGTCGAACACTGAAGCTTTCTTT.

The rearrangement joins TRBV11-2 to TRBJ1-2, with 10 bases fitting TRBD1. V was clipped by 7 bases and J by 2 bases; unmatched bases: 4. Per germline, CDR1 SGHAT and CDR2 FQNNGV. The CDR3 length is 14 residues. The CDR3, as DNA: TGTGCCAGCACCACGGACAGGGGGAACTATGGCTACACCTTC. Amino acids: CASTTDRGNYGYTF.

The chain joins TRBV7-3 to TRBJ1-1, with D possibly being TRBD1 (6 bases). This CDR3 has 13 residues. With 5 bases removed from V and 5 bases from J, the gap between germline ends came to 12 bases. The germline gives CDR1 SGHTA, CDR2 FQGTGA. The DNA of the CDR3 is TGTGCCAGCAGCGAGGGGGATGTAACTGAAGCTTTCTTT. This encodes CASSEGDVTEAFF.

This sequence joins TRBV15 and TRBJ2-7; tentative D call: TRBD2 (5 bases). CDR1 and CDR2 from the germline V gene are LNHNV and YYDKDF (reference sequence). V was clipped by 4 bases and J by 2 bases, with 12 bases between them. The CDR3 is made up of 14 amino acids. The CDR3 DNA reads as TGTGCCACCAGCATCTTTTCGGGGACCTACGAGCAGTACTTC. Translation gives CATSIFSGTYEQYF.